The 27 T cell receptor beta chains below were found in one sample sequenced in a study of CD8+ T cells in alopecia areata (dated by TCRdb to 2016 to 2018). Library preparation employed the immunoSEQ multiplex PCR assay. To provide template for TCR sequencing, every sample had RNA extracted and reverse transcribed into cDNA. TCRdb stores this immuneACCESS table with in-frame sequences only. Part of the clones is absent; in the studies checked, under half of the shortfall reflects unresolved V genes, and no reason is known for the rest. This sample comprises 100,000 to 120,000 clones, roughly 50% of them detected only once. The leading ten clones occupy about 3.7% of the sample. Explained via the paper, the time point label denotes: less than 30 weeks on oral tofacitinib. Per the publication, the treatment or condition label means: oral pan-JAK inhibitor, 5-10 mg twice daily. Sample: CD4+ T cells sorted from blood, taken at week 24, from a patient treated with tofacitinib. Every receptor here comes from a human donor with alopecia areata.

The CDR3 protein is CAISETSGLLNIQYF. CDR3 bases: TGTGCCATCAGTGAGACTTCGGGACTACTAAACATTCAGTACTTC. The gene calls are TRBV10-3 and TRBJ2-4; 7 bases line up with TRBD2. Germline V gene data show CDR1 as ENHRY and CDR2 as SYGVKD. This CDR3 has 15 residues. Germline trimming cut 2 bases from V and 6 bases from J; bases unmatched to any gene: 7.

This sequence joins TRBV15 and TRBJ2-3; D unclear. Germline lookup yields CDR1 LNHNV and CDR2 YYDKDF (reference sequence). V was trimmed by 7 bases and J by 2 bases, leaving 7 bases between them. This CDR3 is 12 amino acids long. The CDR3 spells CATKQLTDTQYF. CDR3 coding DNA: TGTGCCACCAAACAGCTCACAGATACGCAGTATTTT. The full variable domain, in which reference TRBV15 and TRBJ2-3 provide the parts outside the CDR3, is DAMVIQNPRYQVTQFGKPVTLSCSQTLNHNVMYWYQQKSSQAPKLLFHYYDKDFNNEADTPDNFQSRRPNTSFCFLDIRSPGLGDTAMYLCATKQLTDTQYFGPGTRLTVL.

The genes are TRBV27 and TRBJ1-2; D not certain. This CDR3 contains 14 residues. Germline assignment: CDR1 MNHEY and CDR2 SMNVEV (reference sequence). V lost 0 bases and J 2 bases, leaving 7 bases between the germline ends. The DNA of the CDR3 is TGTGCCAGCAGTTTATCAGGGCAGAACTATGGCTACACCTTC. It specifies CASSLSGQNYGYTF.

The genes are TRBV4-1 and TRBJ1-1; no clear D gene. CDR3 length: 16 residues. CDR1 and CDR2 (germline): MGHRA, YSYEKL. V lost 4 bases to trimming and J lost 6 bases, with 21 bases between them. In DNA, the CDR3 is TGCGCCAGCAGCCGGCGGCAAGATCCGGGGAGCCCTGAAGCTTTCTTT. This sequence encodes CASSRRQDPGSPEAFF.

The chain employs TRBV7-9 and TRBJ1-2; D gene unclear. The CDR3 sequence is 16 residues long. Germline assignment: CDR1 SEHNR and CDR2 FQNEAQ (reference sequence). V dropped 1 base and J dropped 2 bases, with 14 bases sitting between them. The DNA for the CDR3 is TGTGCCAGCAGCTTAGAAACTCCCAGGAGAAACTATGGCTACACCTTC. This sequence encodes CASSLETPRRNYGYTF.

The chain has TRBV29-1 and TRBJ2-6; D perhaps matches TRBD2 (6 bases). V lost 7 bases and J lost 0, with 16 bases in between. Germline loops: CDR1 SQVTM, CDR2 ANQGSEA. The CDR3 spans 16 residues. The CDR3 region is CSAFYGGNSGANVLTF. Written as DNA, the CDR3 is TGCAGCGCTTTTTACGGGGGAAACTCTGGGGCCAACGTCCTGACTTTC.

The chain has TRBV7-9 and TRBJ2-7; D is unclear. The CDR3 totals 15 residues. V was cut by 10 bases and J by 2 bases, with 21 bases left in between. Germline V lookup: CDR1 SEHNR, CDR2 FQNEAQ (reference sequence). The CDR3 loop reads CATEPPNTLAYEQYF. The DNA for the CDR3 is TGTGCCACTGAACCCCCGAACACCTTGGCCTACGAGCAGTACTTC.

CDR3 bases: TGCGCCAGCAGCGATCCGGGATCCCCTAACATTCAGTACTTC. It codes for CASSDPGSPNIQYF. This rearrangement joins TRBV5-1 to TRBJ2-4; maybe TRBD2 (5 bases). V was trimmed by 4 bases and J by 7 bases, leaving 15 bases between them. Germline V gene data show CDR1 as SGHRS and CDR2 as YFSETQ. CDR3 length: 14 residues.

This clone was detected once. The chain combines TRBV29-1 with TRBJ2-5; tentative D call: TRBD2 (6 bases). The length of the CDR3 is 12 residues. Germline CDR1 reads SQVTM; CDR2 reads ANQGSEA. The ends were cut back, 3 bases at V and 1 base at J, with 6 bases in the middle. The CDR3 region has the DNA TGCAGCGTTGAGCGGGGCCAAGAGACCCAGTACTTC. This encodes CSVERGQETQYF.

The genes are TRBV29-1 and TRBJ1-1; possibly TRBD1 for D (6 bases). In germline, CDR1 is SQVTM, CDR2 ANQGSEA. V was pared by 3 bases and J by 5 bases, with 10 bases between. CDR3 length: 12 residues. The chain's CDR3 is CSVEGADTEAFF. In nucleotides, the CDR3 is TGCAGCGTTGAGGGGGCAGATACTGAAGCTTTCTTT. The variable domain in full, with the rest retrieved from reference TRBV29-1 and TRBJ1-1, is SAVISQKPSRDICQRGTSLTIQCQVDSQVTMMFWYRQQPGQSLTLIATANQGSEATYESGFVIDKFPISRPNLTFSTLTVSNMSPEDSSIYLCSVEGADTEAFFGQGTRLTVV.

The rearrangement uses TRBV29-1 and TRBJ2-7; D might be TRBD1 (6 bases). Trimming cost V 2 bases and J 1 base, with 18 bases left between them. This CDR3 is built from 16 residues. The germline CDR1 and CDR2 sequences are SQVTM and ANQGSEA. The CDR3 DNA is TGCAGCGTTGAAAGGGTGACGACCAGGGGATCCTACGAGCAGTACTTC. Protein: CSVERVTTRGSYEQYF.

Of note for this clone: Compared with germline, one end of the junction differs, possibly owing to a read error. This chain links TRBV6-5 with TRBJ2-7; no reliable D call. The CDR3 extends over 14 amino acids. The germline CDR1 and CDR2 sequences are MNHEY and SVGAGI. The CDR3 coding sequence is TGTGCCAGCAGTCTTCGGAGCCCATACTACGAGCAATACTTC. Protein product: CASSLRSPYYEQYF.

This chain uses TRBV2 with TRBJ1-1; tentative D call: TRBD1 (5 bases). This CDR3 region has 13 residues. CDR1 SNHLY and CDR2 FYNNEI come from the germline V gene. V lost 11 bases and J lost 0, with 13 bases in between. CDR3 sequence reads: CASRQTMNTEAFF. CDR3 bases: TGTGCCTCAAGACAGACCATGAACACTGAAGCTTTCTTT.

The CDR3 DNA sequence: TGTGCCAGCAGTCCCTTAGTCGGCACAGATACGCAGTATTTT. Its protein is CASSPLVGTDTQYF. This sequence joins TRBV2 and TRBJ2-3; no clear D. V lost 5 bases to trimming and J lost 1 base, with 10 bases between them. Germline lookup yields CDR1 SNHLY and CDR2 FYNNEI. The CDR3 contains 14 residues.

V and J are TRBV5-1 and TRBJ2-5; D might be TRBD2 (5 bases). The V end lost 4 bases, the J end lost 5 bases, and 15 bases lay between the germline ends. Germline lookup yields CDR1 SGHRS and CDR2 YFSETQ. CDR3 size: 14 residues. CDR3 sequence (DNA): TGCGCCAGCAGCATAGGACTTGGTGGGGAGACCCAGTACTTC. Encoded protein: CASSIGLGGETQYF.

This chain joins TRBV19 and TRBJ1-1; TRBD1 is a possible D gene (5 bases). Germline V gene sequence: CDR1 LNHDA, CDR2 SQIVND (reference sequence). The CDR3 loop spans 11 amino acids. Trimming removed 9 bases from V and 3 bases from J, with 8 bases in between. CDR3: CASREDTEAFF. DNA of the CDR3: TGTGCCAGCAGGGAGGACACTGAAGCTTTCTTT.

The genes are TRBV7-9 and TRBJ2-2; D uncertain. CDR1 and CDR2 from the germline V gene are SEHNR and FQNEAQ (reference sequence). This CDR3 is 15 amino acids long. The V and J ends lost 2 bases and 4 bases respectively, with 11 bases between them. The CDR3 spells CASSLKSPSTGELFF. In nucleotides, the CDR3 is TGTGCCAGCAGCTTAAAGTCCCCGAGCACCGGGGAGCTGTTTTTT.

V and J are TRBV30 and TRBJ1-1; D gene unclear. CDR3 length: 12 residues. In germline, CDR1 is GTSNPN, CDR2 SVGIG (reference sequence). V lost 2 bases, J lost 6 bases, and 10 bases lay in between. The CDR3 DNA is TGTGCCTGGAGTCGCCCGGGGTCTGAAGCTTTCTTT. This gives the protein CAWSRPGSEAFF.

A single count supports this clone. CDR3 DNA: TGTGCCGGAGGATCTGCCTACGAGCAGTACTTC. It specifies CAGGSAYEQYF. This rearrangement joins TRBV28 to TRBJ2-7; TRBD2 is a possible D gene (5 bases). The CDR3 length is 11 residues. The V end lost 11 bases, the J end lost 2 bases, and 10 bases lay between the germline ends. The germline V gene encodes CDR1 MDHEN and CDR2 SYDVKM.

The gene calls are TRBV18 and TRBJ2-5; TRBD2 is a possible D gene (6 bases). The CDR3 has 14 amino acids. V dropped 4 bases and J dropped 1 base, with 10 bases sitting between them. CDR1 and CDR2 (germline): KGHSH, LQKENI. CDR3 DNA: TGTGCCAGCTCACTAGCGGTTACCCAAGAGACCCAGTACTTC. Its protein is CASSLAVTQETQYF.

This clone has just one count. The V and J genes are TRBV5-6 and TRBJ1-2; 10 bases align to TRBD1. After removal of 4 bases from V and 8 bases from J, the junction contained 11 bases not matched to a gene. The CDR3 runs 15 residues. Looked up from germline, CDR1 is SGHDT and CDR2 is YYEEEE. CDR3 amino acids: CASSIGTGVIGGYTF. The CDR3 DNA reads as TGTGCCAGCAGCATCGGGACAGGGGTAATAGGAGGCTACACCTTC.

The genes are TRBV29-1 and TRBJ2-1, with 8 bases fitting TRBD1. V gave up 4 bases and J gave up 7 bases; unmatched junction bases: 3. The CDR3 consists of 12 residues. Germline lookup yields CDR1 SQVTM and CDR2 ANQGSEA. The CDR3 here is CSVAGGVNEQFF. CDR3 nucleotide sequence: TGCAGCGTTGCAGGGGGCGTTAATGAGCAGTTCTTC.

This clone was found a few times. The CDR3 here is CASSPMGQGNSPLHF. The CDR3 DNA is TGTGCCAGCAGTCCAATGGGACAGGGGAATTCACCCCTCCACTTT. This chain connects TRBV7-9 to TRBJ1-6; 10 positions match TRBD1. Losses at the gene ends were 6 bases for V and 7 bases for J; bases not matched to a gene: 6. The CDR3 is made up of 15 amino acids. Germline CDR1 SEHNR, CDR2 FQNEAQ (reference sequence).

This clone was observed a few times. The genes are TRBV29-1 and TRBJ1-5; a weak D match, TRBD1 (5 bases). V was clipped by 4 bases and J by 2 bases, with 24 bases between them. The CDR3 has 18 amino acids. Germline V gene sequence: CDR1 SQVTM, CDR2 ANQGSEA. The CDR3 DNA reads as TGCAGCGTTGGGGGACCGGGACGGGGAATCGGTGGCAATCAGCCCCAGCATTTT. It encodes CSVGGPGRGIGGNQPQHF. Variable domain in full (rest from reference TRBV29-1 and TRBJ1-5): SAVISQKPSRDICQRGTSLTIQCQVDSQVTMMFWYRQQPGQSLTLIATANQGSEATYESGFVIDKFPISRPNLTFSTLTVSNMSPEDSSIYLCSVGGPGRGIGGNQPQHFGDGTRLSIL.

This clone appeared once. The J gene is TRBJ2-7, the V gene TRBV6-6, with no clear D. The germline gives CDR1 MNHNY, CDR2 SVGAGI (reference sequence). V gave up 2 bases and J gave up 4 bases, with 6 bases separating them. There are 12 residues in the CDR3. Here the CDR3 reads CASSYREYEQYF. In DNA form, the CDR3 reads TGTGCCAGCAGTTACAGGGAATACGAGCAGTACTTC.

The sample holds a few counts of this clone. The DNA for the CDR3 is TGTGCCAGCAGTTACTCTGCCGACGAGCAGTACTTC. Its translation: CASSYSADEQYF. This chain uses TRBV6-5 with TRBJ2-7, with D unclear. CDR1 and CDR2 (germline): MNHEY, SVGAGI. Trimming pared 0 bases from V and 5 bases from J, leaving 5 bases between. The CDR3 sequence is 12 residues long.

CDR3 nucleotide sequence: TGTGCCAGCAGCGCCCAATATGGCTACACCTTC. The encoded protein is CASSAQYGYTF. The V gene is TRBV7-2, the J gene TRBJ1-2; D uncertain. This CDR3 is built from 11 residues. Trimming shortened V by 5 bases and J by 5 bases, and 6 bases separated the two germline ends. Germline CDR1 reads SGHTA; CDR2 reads FQGNSA.